Detailed here is one T cell receptor (beta chain). The sample is drawn from a study of cytomegalovirus exposure and HLA in healthy donors. In the PCR, 60 Vbeta and 13 Jbeta primers were used. Assay: immunoSEQ multiplex PCR; the TCRdb copy retains only in-frame clones and omits some. In the table there are approximately 180,000 clones, 75% to 80% of which are singletons. The ends were cut back, 5 bases at V and 0 bases at J, with 14 bases in the middle. Germline V gives CDR1 MNHNY, CDR2 SVGAGI (reference sequence). This CDR3 contains 16 residues. The chain employs TRBV6-6 and TRBJ1-3; D might be TRBD1 (6 bases). The sequencing sample was made of PBMCs. This TCR was sampled from a man in his forties in good health and CMV-seropositive. Here the CDR3 reads CASSQPGTTSGNTIYF. The CDR3 DNA follows: TGTGCCAGCAGTCAACCCGGGACAACCTCTGGAAACACCATATATTTT.